The rows below give T cell receptor beta chains drawn from one sample of a study of T cell repertoires in cytomegalovirus infection. Their antigens are not known. TCRdb re-analysed the reads in MiXCR, keeping a single row per CDR3 protein. The sample consists of around 900,000 distinct CDR3 sequences, approximately 31% of them appearing once. The sequenced sample was cultured CD8+ T cells from PBMCs, obtained from culture after CMV antigen stimulation. Receptors were obtained from a human donor in good health (CMV status not recorded). Some clones in this sample may be carry-over from other donors' samples. Both conserved end residues are part of each CDR3. The D gene is left open where the match is weak. Size tells how often a clone was seen (once, few, many) or the class of an expanded clone, and some rows leave it out.

abundance	v_gene	j_gene	d_gene	CDR3aa	CDR3nt
-	TRBV10-2	TRBJ2-1	TRBD2	CATGTSGGNEQFF	TGCGCCACCGGGACTAGCGGGGGGAATGAGCAGTTCTTC
-	TRBV20-1	TRBJ2-2	TRBD1	CSVPDRANTGELFF	TGCAGTGTTCCGGACAGGGCGAACACCGGGGAGCTGTTTTTT
-	TRBV27	TRBJ2-2	-	CASSYGSVGELFF	TGTGCCAGCAGTTATGGCTCGGTCGGGGAGCTGTTTTTT
-	TRBV20-1	TRBJ1-5	TRBD1	CSAYELTGGVQPQHF	TGCAGTGCTTACGAATTGACAGGGGGCGTCCAGCCCCAGCATTTT
few	TRBV27	TRBJ1-1	-	CASRAGSSRMNTEAFF	TGTGCCAGCAGGGCAGGGTCATCTCGAATGAACACTGAAGCTTTCTTT
few	TRBV7-6	TRBJ1-2	-	CAARDGENYGYTF	TGTGCCGCCCGAGACGGAGAAAACTATGGCTACACCTTC
few	TRBV6-6	TRBJ1-1	TRBD1	CASSGPGQGYLNTEAFF	TGTGCCAGCAGTGGACCGGGACAGGGGTATCTGAACACTGAAGCTTTCTTT
few	TRBV7-9	TRBJ2-3	-	CASSSDLSTDTQYF	TGTGCCAGCAGCTCGGACCTTAGCACAGATACGCAGTATTTT
-	TRBV9	TRBJ2-1	-	CASSVALRGNEQFF	TGTGCCAGCAGCGTCGCCCTTAGGGGGAATGAGCAGTTCTTC
-	TRBV4-1	TRBJ1-1	-	CASSQHQGPNGEAFF	TGCGCCAGCAGCCAACATCAGGGTCCCAACGGTGAAGCTTTCTTT
few	TRBV6-2/TRBV6-3	TRBJ2-5	TRBD2	CASSYKRGAQETQYF	TGTGCCAGCAGTTACAAGCGGGGGGCCCAAGAGACCCAGTACTTC
-	TRBV7-3	TRBJ1-5	TRBD1	CASSRGRGGSNQPQHF	TGTGCCAGCAGCCGGGGCAGGGGGGGAAGCAATCAGCCCCAGCATTTT
-	TRBV24-1	TRBJ2-1	-	CATKGREDNEQFF	TGTGCCACCAAGGGCAGGGAGGACAATGAGCAGTTCTTC
-	TRBV6-6	TRBJ1-2	-	CASSYSSGEGNYGYTF	TGTGCCAGCAGTTACTCCTCCGGCGAGGGGAACTATGGCTACACCTTC
few	TRBV6-5	TRBJ1-1	-	CASSYSAVGNTEAFF	TGTGCCAGCAGTTACTCGGCGGTGGGCAACACTGAAGCTTTCTTT
-	TRBV7-9	TRBJ1-2	-	CASSHGTVKGGYTF	TGTGCCAGCAGCCACGGGACCGTCAAGGGAGGCTACACCTTC
few	TRBV7-9	TRBJ1-1	TRBD1	CASTSTGAGTEAFF	TGTGCCAGTACTTCGACAGGGGCGGGAACTGAAGCTTTCTTT
few	TRBV24-1	TRBJ2-2	TRBD2	CATSDKGLAAINTGELFF	TGTGCCACCAGTGACAAGGGACTAGCGGCGATTAACACCGGGGAGCTGTTTTTT
-	TRBV7-9	TRBJ2-4	TRBD1	CASSSETGRGFLAKNIQYF	TGTGCCAGCAGCTCCGAGACAGGGCGCGGATTCCTAGCCAAAAACATTCAGTACTTC
few	TRBV19	TRBJ1-6	-	CASSMANSPLHF	TGTGCCAGTAGTATGGCTAATTCACCCCTCCACTTT
-	TRBV7-8	TRBJ2-4	TRBD2	CASSAWELGAGENIQYF	TGTGCCAGCAGCGCGTGGGAACTGGGAGCGGGGGAAAACATTCAGTACTTC
few	TRBV7-9	TRBJ1-1	TRBD1	CASSGTGGSSKAFF	TGTGCCAGCAGCGGGACAGGGGGCTCTTCTAAAGCTTTCTTT
-	TRBV7-9	TRBJ2-3	-	CASSQQTSLGTDTQYF	TGTGCCAGCAGCCAACAGACTAGTTTAGGCACAGATACGCAGTATTTT
few	TRBV6-1	TRBJ1-5	-	CASSEWEEQPQHF	TGTGCCAGCAGTGAATGGGAGGAACAGCCCCAGCATTTT
few	TRBV4-2	TRBJ1-2	-	CASSQDGGGRGYTF	TGTGCCAGCAGCCAAGATGGCGGGGGCAGAGGCTACACCTTC
-	TRBV6-1	TRBJ1-5	TRBD1	CASSSGTGGWYNQPQHF	TGTGCCAGCAGTTCCGGGACAGGGGGTTGGTACAATCAGCCCCAGCATTTT
many	TRBV4-1	TRBJ2-7	TRBD1	CASSHLTGDREQYF	TGCGCCAGCAGCCATCTTACAGGGGACCGCGAGCAGTACTTC
-	TRBV9	TRBJ1-2	TRBD1	CASRHSQTGGGYTF	TGTGCCAGCCGACATAGCCAAACAGGGGGCGGCTACACCTTC
-	TRBV5-8	TRBJ1-4	-	CASSFGKQRSTNEKLFF	TGTGCCAGCAGCTTTGGGAAACAGCGATCAACTAATGAAAAACTGTTTTTT
few	TRBV7-6	TRBJ2-3	-	CASSGRAPFPDTQYF	TGTGCCAGCTCGGGACGGGCGCCTTTCCCAGATACGCAGTATTTT
few	TRBV11-2	TRBJ1-1	-	CASSFWGVQLNTEAFF	TGTGCCAGCAGTTTCTGGGGGGTCCAGTTGAACACTGAAGCTTTCTTT
-	TRBV10-3	TRBJ2-1	TRBD1	CAISGTGDHSSYNEQFF	TGTGCCATCTCCGGGACAGGGGATCATAGCTCCTACAATGAGCAGTTCTTC
-	TRBV12-3/TRBV12-4	TRBJ2-2	TRBD1	CASSPLRTGRILGNTGELFF	TGTGCCAGCAGTCCCCTCCGGACAGGGAGGATTTTAGGCAACACCGGGGAGCTGTTTTTT
few	TRBV19	TRBJ2-6	TRBD1	CARRQRDRGRRGANVLTF	TGTGCCAGACGCCAAAGGGACAGGGGGCGAAGAGGGGCCAACGTCCTGACTTTC